One and the same sample provided the 2 T cell receptor beta chains below, sequenced in a study of shared T cell receptors in the human thymus. Measured with immunoSEQ multiplex PCR; TCRdb has only the in-frame clones, and not every one. The table includes about 730,000 clones, 80% to 90% detected once. The same specimen was also included in a second study, on human thymus T cells.

The sample comprised thymocytes. All receptors come from a girl in the first two years of life with a congenital heart defect.

In this sample, this clone turned up a few times. The V call is TRBV5-1, the J call TRBJ1-3, with a tentative D call TRBD1 (6 bases). Germline V gives CDR1 SGHRS, CDR2 YFSETQ. Trimming removed 0 bases at V and 5 bases at J, with 15 bases between. The CDR3 consists of 16 residues. The CDR3 coding sequence is TGCGCCAGCAGCTTGGAAGGACAGCCCATTCGAAACACCATATATTTT. Translation gives CASSLEGQPIRNTIYF.

CDR3 nucleotide sequence: TGTGCCAGCAGTGAGAAGGACAGGGGGTTTCCCTACAATGAGCAGTTCTTC. Translated, it gives CASSEKDRGFPYNEQFF. The V gene is TRBV6-1, the J gene TRBJ2-1; 10 bases are a match to TRBD1. Germline V lookup: CDR1 MNHNS, CDR2 SASEGT. V gave up 3 bases and J gave up 2 bases; unmatched junction bases: 7. CDR3 size: 17 residues.